This T cell receptor (beta chain) was identified during a study of siplizumab effects on memory and regulatory T cells. CDR3 length equals 15 residues. Unmatched junction bases numbered 8, after V lost 5 bases and J lost 9 bases. Per the germline V gene, CDR1 is LNHDA and CDR2 is SQIVND (reference sequence). The table came from immunoSEQ multiplex PCR; TCRdb's copy has only in-frame clones and leaves some out. The sample carries approximately 90,000 clones, about 94% recorded once. Study outcomes and limitations: Memory cells that were CD4+ and unstimulated gave rise to alloreactive sequences, which siplizumab significantly reduced. The naive T cell population seemed more diverse than memory cells and seemed a major contributor to the alloresponse. The mean Treg-derived percentage of mappable alloreactive CD4+ clones was approximately 68% with siplizumab compared with roughly 30% in controls. Many proliferating CD4+ or CD8+ clones remained unclassified. Roughly 75-96% of them could not be assigned either a naive or a memory phenotype.

A note on this clone: Its target is unknown.

Material for sequencing was non-Treg CD4+ T cells sorted from blood. This receptor was identified in a human donor in good health. The V gene is TRBV19, the J gene TRBJ2-1, with TRBD2 matching over 12 bases. The CDR3 loop reads CASSPRTSGMTEQFF. DNA for the CDR3: TGTGCCAGTAGTCCTCGGACTAGCGGGATGACTGAGCAGTTCTTC. Supplemented by reference TRBV19 and TRBJ2-1, the full variable domain reads DGGITQSPKYLFRKEGQNVTLSCEQNLNHDAMYWYRQDPGQGLRLIYYSQIVNDFQKGDIAEGYSVSREKKESFPLTVTSAQKNPTAFYLCASSPRTSGMTEQFFGPGTRLTVL.